This entry concerns a single T cell receptor (beta chain). CDR3 length: 15 residues. Germline CDR1 is MNHEY and CDR2 is SVGAGI. Between the trimmed V and J ends, which lost 6 bases and 3 bases, there was a span of 14 bases. The data were produced by immunoSEQ multiplex PCR, yet TCRdb's version contains in-frame clones alone and is incomplete. The sample contains under 8,500 clones, 85% to 95% of which appear only once. The data were obtained in a study of T cells in tumors and immune-related adverse events. V is TRBV6-5 and J is TRBJ2-2; D is perhaps TRBD1 or TRBD2 (6 bases each). The sample in question was lymph node tissue, obtained from a patient treated with anti-PD-1 therapy. This receptor was identified in a female donor with metastatic renal cell carcinoma. The CDR3, as DNA: TGTGCCAGCAGGAACGGGGGCGCGGACACCGGGGAGCTGTTTTTT. Translation gives CASRNGGADTGELFF.